The present T cell receptor beta chain was sequenced within a study of T cell responses to AZD1222 COVID-19 vaccine. Study at large: Second-dose intervals of approximately 4 or approximately 12 weeks were pooled.

Study-wide results and caveats: White British ancestry dominated among donors, who included more females, and clonal diversity was possibly underestimated. Along spike, vaccine-associated CD4 TCRs were found throughout, with dominance at 160-218 and 743-854.

The table came from immunoSEQ multiplex PCR; TCRdb's copy has only in-frame clones and leaves some out. This table holds around 76,000 clones, around 84% found once. This clone was counted between two and nine times. Its antigen remains unidentified. The V gene lost 5 bases and the J gene lost 10 bases, with 14 bases spanning the gap. The CDR3 runs 12 residues. The germline gives CDR1 MDHEN, CDR2 SYDVKM. The chain links TRBV28 to TRBJ1-1, with D uncertain. The source of this sequence is an adult in good health. This sample comprised peripheral blood, obtained on day 0 of AZD1222 vaccination. In nucleotides, the CDR3 is TGTGCCAGCAGTCCGGTCATTCAGAGAGCTTTCTTT. Protein: CASSPVIQRAFF. The whole variable domain, remainder taken from reference TRBV28 and TRBJ1-1, is DVKVTQSSRYLVKRTGEKVFLECVQDMDHENMFWYRQDPGLGLRLIYFSYDVKMKEKGDIPEGYSVSREKKERFSLILESASTNQTSMYLCASSPVIQRAFFGQGTRLTVV.